The 11 T cell receptor beta chains given below trace back to one sample, sequenced in a study of technical replicates of blood from a few donors. Clones were read by immunoSEQ multiplex PCR, and TCRdb kept only the in-frame ones, dropping some. The sample includes tens of thousands of clones, over 90% of them seen just once. The sample consisted of T cells isolated from PBMCs. The receptors were sampled from a human donor in good health.

The chain recombines TRBV11-2 with TRBJ1-5; D possibly corresponds to TRBD1 (5 bases). V shed 6 bases and J shed 7 bases, with 10 bases lying between them. Germline CDR1 SGHAT, CDR2 FQNNGV. The CDR3 runs 12 residues. CDR3 in DNA: TGTGCCAGCAGTCACCAGGGACAGCCCCAGCATTTT. This codes for CASSHQGQPQHF. The whole variable domain, remainder taken from reference TRBV11-2 and TRBJ1-5, is EAGVAQSPRYKIIEKRQSVAFWCNPISGHATLYWYQQILGQGPKLLIQFQNNGVVDDSQLPKDRFSAERLKGVDSTLKIQPAKLEDSAVYLCASSHQGQPQHFGDGTRLSIL.

CDR3 in amino acids: CASSYSRGLNTEAFF. The CDR3 nucleotides are TGTGCCAGCAGTTACTCGAGGGGGCTAAACACTGAAGCTTTCTTT. This chain uses TRBV6-5 with TRBJ1-1; TRBD1 aligns across 7 bases. This CDR3 has 15 residues. From germline, CDR1 is MNHEY and CDR2 SVGAGI. V shed 0 bases, J shed 2 bases, and the junction held 3 bases outside the gene matches.

The chain combines TRBV11-3 with TRBJ2-1, with TRBD2 as a possible D gene (6 bases). Germline CDR1 and CDR2: SGHNT and YENEEA. V was cut by 4 bases and J by 2 bases, with 15 bases left in between. This CDR3 has 16 residues. This CDR3 is CASSYLGGDTYNEQFF. The CDR3 nucleotides read TGTGCCAGCAGCTACCTAGGAGGGGATACCTACAATGAGCAGTTCTTC. The full variable domain, completed using reference TRBV11-3 and TRBJ2-1, is EAGVVQSPRYKIIEKKQPVAFWCNPISGHNTLYWYLQNLGQGPELLIRYENEEAVDDSQLPKDRFSAERLKGVDSTLKIQPAELGDSAVYLCASSYLGGDTYNEQFFGPGTRLTVL.

This chain links TRBV5-8 with TRBJ2-2; 7 nucleotides match TRBD1. The CDR3 extends over 14 amino acids. Germline trimming cut 3 bases from V and 6 bases from J; bases unmatched to any gene: 5. Germline CDR1 reads SGHTS; CDR2 reads YDEGEE. The CDR3 is CASSWGQLPGELFF. The CDR3 DNA reads TGTGCCAGCAGCTGGGGACAGCTCCCCGGGGAGCTGTTTTTT.

This chain links TRBV6-6 with TRBJ1-1, with D maybe TRBD1 (5 bases). The CDR3 has 13 residues. Germline CDR1 is MNHNY and CDR2 is SVGAGI (reference sequence). Between the trimmed V and J ends, which lost 7 bases and 1 base, there was a span of 10 bases. The CDR3 protein is CASTIDRNTEAFF. The CDR3, as DNA: TGTGCCAGCACCATAGACAGGAACACTGAAGCTTTCTTT.

The chain has TRBV6-5 and TRBJ2-7; D is perhaps TRBD2 (6 bases). This CDR3 spans 12 amino acids. The V end was cut by 8 bases, the J end by 2 bases, with 10 bases between. Germline V gene lookup returns CDR1 MNHEY and CDR2 SVGAGI. The CDR3 reads CASGGPTYEQYF. CDR3 nucleotides: TGTGCCAGCGGAGGGCCAACCTACGAGCAGTACTTC.

This rearrangement joins TRBV27 to TRBJ2-2, with TRBD1 as a possible D gene (5 bases). Trimming took 6 bases from V and 1 from J, leaving 21 bases between them. CDR1 and CDR2 from the germline V gene are MNHEY and SMNVEV (reference sequence). The CDR3 contains 18 residues. The chain's CDR3 is CASSLGVRDPLNTGELFF. The DNA of the CDR3 is TGTGCCAGCAGCCTTGGGGTCAGGGATCCCTTGAACACCGGGGAGCTGTTTTTT.

To note about this clone: The sample contains more than one DNA sequence encoding this CDR3. The chain combines TRBV6-5 with TRBJ2-1; possible D gene TRBD2, 6 bases. The CDR3 runs to 14 residues. Germline lookup yields CDR1 MNHEY and CDR2 SVGAGI. V shed 0 bases and J shed 7 bases, with 10 bases lying between them. The CDR3 DNA is TGTGCCAGCAGTTACTCGGGGGGATCGAATGAGCAGTTCTTC. Translated, it gives CASSYSGGSNEQFF.

The chain carries TRBV28 and TRBJ1-1, with D perhaps TRBD1 (6 bases). The germline V gene encodes CDR1 MDHEN and CDR2 SYDVKM. With 3 bases removed from V and 1 base from J, the gap between germline ends came to 12 bases. The CDR3 extends over 15 amino acids. The CDR3 region has the DNA TGTGCCAGCAGTTTGGCGTCGACAGGGAACACTGAAGCTTTCTTT. Translated, it gives CASSLASTGNTEAFF.

The chain couples TRBV30 to TRBJ2-2; 8 nucleotides align to TRBD2. CDR1 and CDR2 from the germline V gene are GTSNPN and SVGIG (reference sequence). J lost 8 bases, V lost 0 bases, and 11 bases had no gene match. The CDR3 extends over 16 amino acids. CDR3 loop: CAWSVAGRVGGGELFF. CDR3 sequence (DNA): TGTGCCTGGAGTGTAGCCGGGAGGGTCGGTGGGGGGGAGCTGTTTTTT.

The V call is TRBV27, the J call TRBJ2-1; perhaps TRBD1 as D (5 bases). The CDR3 is 14 amino acids. Between the trimmed V and J ends, which lost 3 bases and 4 bases, there was a span of 10 bases. Germline-derived CDR1 and CDR2 are MNHEY and SMNVEV (reference sequence). DNA of the CDR3: TGTGCCAGCAGTTTCGAGGACACTTACAATGAGCAGTTCTTC. Translating it yields CASSFEDTYNEQFF.